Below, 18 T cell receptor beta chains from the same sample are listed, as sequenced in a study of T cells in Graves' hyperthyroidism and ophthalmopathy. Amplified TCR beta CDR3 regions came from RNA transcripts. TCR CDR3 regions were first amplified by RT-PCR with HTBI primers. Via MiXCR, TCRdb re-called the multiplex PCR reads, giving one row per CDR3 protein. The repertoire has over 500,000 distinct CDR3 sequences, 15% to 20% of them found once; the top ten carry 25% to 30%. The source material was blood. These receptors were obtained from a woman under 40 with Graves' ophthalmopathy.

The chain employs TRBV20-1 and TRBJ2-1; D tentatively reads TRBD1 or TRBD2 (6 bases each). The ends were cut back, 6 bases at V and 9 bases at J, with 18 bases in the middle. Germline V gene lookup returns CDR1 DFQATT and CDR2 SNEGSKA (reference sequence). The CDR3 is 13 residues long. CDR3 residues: CSAPGAGGSEQFF. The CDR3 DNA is TGCAGTGCCCCAGGGGCCGGGGGCTCTGAGCAGTTCTTC.

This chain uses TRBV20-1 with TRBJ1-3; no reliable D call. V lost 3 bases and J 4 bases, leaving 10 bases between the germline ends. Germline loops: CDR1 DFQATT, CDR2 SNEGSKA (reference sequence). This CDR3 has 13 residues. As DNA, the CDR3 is TGCAGTGCTAGTGGAGTTACAGGAAACACCATATATTTT. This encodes CSASGVTGNTIYF.

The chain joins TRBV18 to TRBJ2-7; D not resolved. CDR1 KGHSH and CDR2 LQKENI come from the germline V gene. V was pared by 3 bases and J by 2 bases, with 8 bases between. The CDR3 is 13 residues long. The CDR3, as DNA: TGTGCCAGCTCACCGGTAGGAACCTACGAGCAGTACTTC. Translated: CASSPVGTYEQYF.

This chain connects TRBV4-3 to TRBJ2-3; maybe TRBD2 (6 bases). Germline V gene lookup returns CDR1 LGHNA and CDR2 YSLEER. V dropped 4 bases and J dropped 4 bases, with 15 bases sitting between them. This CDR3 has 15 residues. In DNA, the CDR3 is TGCGCCAGCAGCCTGAAGGGCGGGAAAGCAGATACGCAGTATTTT. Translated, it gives CASSLKGGKADTQYF.

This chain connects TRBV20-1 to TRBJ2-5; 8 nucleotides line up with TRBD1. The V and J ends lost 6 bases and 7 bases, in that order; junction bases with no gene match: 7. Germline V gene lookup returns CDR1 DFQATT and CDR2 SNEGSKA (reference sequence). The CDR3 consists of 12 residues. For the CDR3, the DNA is TGCAGTGCAGGGACAGGTGGTTGGACCCAGTACTTC. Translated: CSAGTGGWTQYF.

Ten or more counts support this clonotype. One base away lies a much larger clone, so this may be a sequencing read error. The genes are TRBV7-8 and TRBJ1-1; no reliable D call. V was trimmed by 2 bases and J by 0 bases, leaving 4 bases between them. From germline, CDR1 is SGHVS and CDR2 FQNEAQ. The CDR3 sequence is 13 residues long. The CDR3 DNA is TGTGCCAGCAGCTTATTAGTGAACACTGAAGCTTTCTTT. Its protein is CASSLLVNTEAFF.

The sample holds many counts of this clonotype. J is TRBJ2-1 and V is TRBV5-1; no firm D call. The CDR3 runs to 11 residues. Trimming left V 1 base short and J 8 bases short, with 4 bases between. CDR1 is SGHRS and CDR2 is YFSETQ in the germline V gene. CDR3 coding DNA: TGCGCCAGCAGCTTGAAGGATGAGCAGTTCTTC. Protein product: CASSLKDEQFF.

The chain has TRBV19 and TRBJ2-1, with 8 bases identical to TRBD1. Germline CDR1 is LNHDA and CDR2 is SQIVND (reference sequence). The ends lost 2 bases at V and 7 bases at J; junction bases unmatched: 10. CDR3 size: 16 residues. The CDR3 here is CASSIQGAMAGNEQFF. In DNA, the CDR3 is TGTGCCAGTAGTATACAGGGGGCGATGGCTGGGAATGAGCAGTTCTTC.

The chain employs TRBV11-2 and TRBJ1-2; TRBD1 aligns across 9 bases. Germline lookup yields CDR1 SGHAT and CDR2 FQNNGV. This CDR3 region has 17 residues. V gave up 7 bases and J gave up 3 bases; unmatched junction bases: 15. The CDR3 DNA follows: TGTGCCAGCAACTTTCTTACAGGGGGCGAGAGGGACTATGGCTACACCTTC. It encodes CASNFLTGGERDYGYTF.

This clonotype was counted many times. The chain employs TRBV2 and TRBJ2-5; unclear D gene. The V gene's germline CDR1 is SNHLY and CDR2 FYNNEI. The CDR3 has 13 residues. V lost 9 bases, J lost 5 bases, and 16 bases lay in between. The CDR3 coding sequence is TGTGCCAGTAAAAAAGACTGGCAGGAGACCCAGTACTTC. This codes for CASKKDWQETQYF.

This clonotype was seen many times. CDR3 sequence: CASSYTERDPPYNEQFF. The CDR3 DNA reads TGTGCCAGCAGTTATACGGAACGGGACCCCCCCTACAATGAGCAGTTCTTC. The V gene is TRBV6-2 or TRBV6-3, the J gene TRBJ2-1, with D perhaps matching TRBD1 or TRBD2 (5 bases each). Deletions cut 3 bases from V and 2 bases from J, with 17 bases between. The CDR3 length is 17 residues. Germline V gives CDR1 MNHEY, CDR2 SVGEGT.

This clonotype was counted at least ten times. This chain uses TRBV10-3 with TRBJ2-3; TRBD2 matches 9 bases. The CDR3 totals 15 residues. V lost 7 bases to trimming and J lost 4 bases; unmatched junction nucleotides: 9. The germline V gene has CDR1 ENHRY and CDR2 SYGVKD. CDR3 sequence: CAITRNSGSADTQYF. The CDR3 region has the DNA TGTGCCATCACTCGTAATAGCGGGAGTGCAGATACGCAGTATTTT.

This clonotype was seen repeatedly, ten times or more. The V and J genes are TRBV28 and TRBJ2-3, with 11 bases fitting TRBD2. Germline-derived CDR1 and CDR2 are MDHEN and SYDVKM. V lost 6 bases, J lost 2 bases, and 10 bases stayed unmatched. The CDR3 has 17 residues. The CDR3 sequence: CASRFSGTSGYTDTQYF. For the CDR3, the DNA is TGTGCCAGCAGGTTTTCCGGGACTAGCGGATACACAGATACGCAGTATTTT.

Here the CDR3 DNA reads TGTGCCAGCAGTACTTTCAGGGTGGGAAGCAATCAGCCCCAGCATTTT. The encoded protein is CASSTFRVGSNQPQHF. The V and J genes are TRBV6-2 or TRBV6-3 and TRBJ1-5, with TRBD1 as a possible D gene (5 bases). The ends were cut back, 5 bases at V and 1 base at J, with 15 bases in the middle. This CDR3 is built from 16 residues. The germline CDR1 and CDR2 sequences are MNHEY and SVGEGT.

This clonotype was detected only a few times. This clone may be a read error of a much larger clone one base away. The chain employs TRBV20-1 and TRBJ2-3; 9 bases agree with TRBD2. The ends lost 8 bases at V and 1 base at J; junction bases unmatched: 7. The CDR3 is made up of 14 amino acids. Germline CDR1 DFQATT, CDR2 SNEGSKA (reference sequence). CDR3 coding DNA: TGCAGTACCACGGGACTAGCTGGCACAGATACGCAGTATTTT. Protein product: CSTTGLAGTDTQYF.

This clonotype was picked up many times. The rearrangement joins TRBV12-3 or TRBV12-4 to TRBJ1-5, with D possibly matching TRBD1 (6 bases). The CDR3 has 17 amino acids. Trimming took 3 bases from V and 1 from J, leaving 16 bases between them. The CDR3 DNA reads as TGTGCCAGCAGTTTGCGATGGGGGGCTGGAAGCAATCAGCCCCAGCATTTT. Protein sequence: CASSLRWGAGSNQPQHF.

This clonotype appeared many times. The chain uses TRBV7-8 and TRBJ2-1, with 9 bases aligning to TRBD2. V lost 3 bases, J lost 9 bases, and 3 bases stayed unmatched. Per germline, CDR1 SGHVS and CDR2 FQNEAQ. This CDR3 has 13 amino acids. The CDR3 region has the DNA TGTGCCAGCAGCTTGTTGCGGGAGGGTGAGCAGTTCTTC. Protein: CASSLLREGEQFF.

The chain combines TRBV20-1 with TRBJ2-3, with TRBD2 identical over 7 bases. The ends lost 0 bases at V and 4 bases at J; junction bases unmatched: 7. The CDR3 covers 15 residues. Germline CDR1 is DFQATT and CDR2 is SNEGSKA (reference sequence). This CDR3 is CSARDAPGLADTQYF. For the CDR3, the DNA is TGCAGTGCTAGAGATGCCCCCGGACTAGCAGATACGCAGTATTTT.